This TCR beta chain was profiled in a study of blood T cell repertoires in COVID-19. On the study more broadly: Sites in the United States, Italy and Spain provided acute and convalescent COVID-19 samples. From T cells, B-cell-depleted T cells, or PBMCs came the material, which was cDNA or gDNA.

Authors' methods: Reference gene primer amplification in the assay estimated nucleated cell counts. TCRdb's copy holds only in-frame clones and misses some; the assay was immunoSEQ multiplex PCR. V, J and clone size are those of that table, while D and trimming were read from the DNA. The top ten hold roughly 7.7% of the sample, which has over 100,000 clones, approximately 78% seen once. The V gene lost 6 bases and the J gene lost 4 bases, with 13 bases spanning the gap. This CDR3 is built from 13 residues. The receptor was isolated from a man between 65 and 85 years old with acute or convalescent COVID-19. The V and J genes are TRBV12-3 or TRBV12-4 and TRBJ2-7; D unclear. Sequencing used peripheral blood. CDR3 residues: CASSTNEAYEQYF. In DNA, the CDR3 is TGTGCCAGCAGCACCAACGAGGCTTACGAGCAGTACTTC.